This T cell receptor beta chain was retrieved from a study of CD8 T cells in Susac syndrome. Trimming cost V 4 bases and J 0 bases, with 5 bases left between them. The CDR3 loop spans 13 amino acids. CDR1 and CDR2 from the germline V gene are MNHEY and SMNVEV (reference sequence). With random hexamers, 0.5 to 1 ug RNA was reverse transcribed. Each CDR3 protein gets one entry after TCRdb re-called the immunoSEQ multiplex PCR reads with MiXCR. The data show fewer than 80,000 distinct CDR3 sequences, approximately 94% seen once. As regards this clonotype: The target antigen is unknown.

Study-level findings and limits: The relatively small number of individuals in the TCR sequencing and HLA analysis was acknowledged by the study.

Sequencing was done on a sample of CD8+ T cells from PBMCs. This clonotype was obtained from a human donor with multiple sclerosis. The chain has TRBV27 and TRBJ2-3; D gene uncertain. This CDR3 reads CASSSYSTDTQYF. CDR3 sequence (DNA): TGTGCCAGCAGTTCATACAGCACAGATACGCAGTATTTT.